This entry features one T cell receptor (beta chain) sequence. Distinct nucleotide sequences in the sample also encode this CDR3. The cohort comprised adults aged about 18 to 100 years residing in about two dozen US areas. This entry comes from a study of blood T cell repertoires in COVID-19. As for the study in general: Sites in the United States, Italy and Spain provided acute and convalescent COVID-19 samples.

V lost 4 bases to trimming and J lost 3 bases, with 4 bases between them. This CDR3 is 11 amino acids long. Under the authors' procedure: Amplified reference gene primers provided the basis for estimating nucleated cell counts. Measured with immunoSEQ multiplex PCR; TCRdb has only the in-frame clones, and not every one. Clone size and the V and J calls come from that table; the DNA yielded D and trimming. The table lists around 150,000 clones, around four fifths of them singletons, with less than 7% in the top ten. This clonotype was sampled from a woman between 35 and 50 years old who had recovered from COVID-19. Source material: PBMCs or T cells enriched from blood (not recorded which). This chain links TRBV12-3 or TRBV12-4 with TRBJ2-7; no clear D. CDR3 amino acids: CASSSLYEQYF. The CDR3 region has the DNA TGTGCCAGCAGTTCCCTCTACGAGCAGTACTTC.